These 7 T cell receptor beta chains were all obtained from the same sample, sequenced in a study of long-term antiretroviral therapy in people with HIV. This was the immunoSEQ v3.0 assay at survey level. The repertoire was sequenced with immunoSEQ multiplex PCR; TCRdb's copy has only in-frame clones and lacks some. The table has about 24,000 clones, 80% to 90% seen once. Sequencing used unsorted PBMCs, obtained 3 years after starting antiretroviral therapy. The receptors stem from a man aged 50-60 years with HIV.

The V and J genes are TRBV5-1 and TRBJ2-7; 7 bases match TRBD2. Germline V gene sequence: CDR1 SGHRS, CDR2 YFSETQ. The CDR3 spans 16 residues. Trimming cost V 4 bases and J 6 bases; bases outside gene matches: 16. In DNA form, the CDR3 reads TGCGCCAGCAGCCTGGGTGGAATTCTAGCGGTTCCCGAGCAGTACTTC. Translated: CASSLGGILAVPEQYF.

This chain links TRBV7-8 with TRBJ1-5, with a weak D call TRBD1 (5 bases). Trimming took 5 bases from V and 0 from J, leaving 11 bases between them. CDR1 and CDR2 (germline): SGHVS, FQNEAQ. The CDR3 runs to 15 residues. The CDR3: CASSRDGNSNQPQHF. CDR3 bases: TGTGCCAGCAGCCGGGACGGAAATAGCAATCAGCCCCAGCATTTT.

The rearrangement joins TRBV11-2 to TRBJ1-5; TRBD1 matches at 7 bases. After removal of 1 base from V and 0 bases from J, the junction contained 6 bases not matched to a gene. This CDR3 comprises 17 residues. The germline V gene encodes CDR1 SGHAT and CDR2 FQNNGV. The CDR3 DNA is TGTGCCAGCAGCTTAGGGTCAGGGGGGTATAGCAATCAGCCCCAGCATTTT. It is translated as CASSLGSGGYSNQPQHF.

CDR3 protein: CASSLVRRTEAFF. CDR3 sequence (DNA): TGTGCCAGCAGCTTAGTAAGAAGGACTGAAGCTTTCTTT. V is TRBV11-2 and J is TRBJ1-1; no clear D gene. Germline CDR1 and CDR2: SGHAT and FQNNGV. The CDR3 covers 13 residues. V lost 1 base and J lost 5, with 8 bases in between.

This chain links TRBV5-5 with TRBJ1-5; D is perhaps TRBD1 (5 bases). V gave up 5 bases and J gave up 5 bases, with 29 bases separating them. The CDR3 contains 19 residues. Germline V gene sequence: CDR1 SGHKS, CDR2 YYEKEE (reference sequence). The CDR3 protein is CASSFTSGQGYVPYQPQHF. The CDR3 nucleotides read TGTGCCAGCAGTTTCACCTCGGGCCAGGGATATGTCCCCTATCAGCCCCAGCATTTT.

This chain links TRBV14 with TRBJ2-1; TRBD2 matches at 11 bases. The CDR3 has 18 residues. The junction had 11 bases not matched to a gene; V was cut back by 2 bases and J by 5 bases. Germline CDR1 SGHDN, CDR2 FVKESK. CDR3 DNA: TGTGCCAGCAGCCAATTTCTCCGGACTAGCGGGCAGGACAATGAGCAGTTCTTC. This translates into CASSQFLRTSGQDNEQFF.

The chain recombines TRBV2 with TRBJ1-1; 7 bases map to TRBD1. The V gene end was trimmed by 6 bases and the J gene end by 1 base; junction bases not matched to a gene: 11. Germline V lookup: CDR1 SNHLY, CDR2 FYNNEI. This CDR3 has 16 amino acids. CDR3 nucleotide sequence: TGTGCCAGCAGAGGGAGGGGGCTTGGAGGGAACACTGAAGCTTTCTTT. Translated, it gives CASRGRGLGGNTEAFF.